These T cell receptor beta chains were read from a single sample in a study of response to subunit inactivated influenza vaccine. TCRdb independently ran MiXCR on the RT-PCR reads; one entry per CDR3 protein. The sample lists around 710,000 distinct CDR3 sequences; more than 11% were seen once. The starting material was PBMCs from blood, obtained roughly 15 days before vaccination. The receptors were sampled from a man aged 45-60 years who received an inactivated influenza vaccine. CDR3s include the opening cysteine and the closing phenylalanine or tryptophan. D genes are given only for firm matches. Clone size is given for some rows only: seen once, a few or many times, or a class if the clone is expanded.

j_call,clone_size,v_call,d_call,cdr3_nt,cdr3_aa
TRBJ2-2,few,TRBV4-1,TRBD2,TGCGCCAGCAGCCAAGAATCGGTAGCGGGGGGGCGAACCGGGGAGCTGTTTTTT,CASSQESVAGGRTGELFF
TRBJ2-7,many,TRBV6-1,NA,TGTGCCAGCAGTACCCAAGGAGGGGTCTACGAGCAGTACTTC,CASSTQGGVYEQYF
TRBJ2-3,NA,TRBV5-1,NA,TGCGCCAGCAGCTTGGCAGGGAAGGTCACAGATACGCAGTATTTT,CASSLAGKVTDTQYF
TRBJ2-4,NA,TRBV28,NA,TGTGCCAGCAGTTTTCCAGGAGCGAATATTCAGTACTTC,CASSFPGANIQYF
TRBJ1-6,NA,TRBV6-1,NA,TGTGCCAGCCGAAAAGGAAGGAGCTCCTATAATTCACCCCTCCACTTT,CASRKGRSSYNSPLHF
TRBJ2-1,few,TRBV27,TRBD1,TGTGCCAGCAGTGGTGGACAGGGGGCGCGGTACAATGAGCAGTTCTTC,CASSGGQGARYNEQFF
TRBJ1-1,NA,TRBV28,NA,TGTGCCAGCAGTCACCCGGGCACTGAAGCTTTCTTT,CASSHPGTEAFF
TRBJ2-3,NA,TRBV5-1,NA,TGCGCCAGCACCGACCTGGCAGATACGCAGTATTTT,CASTDLADTQYF
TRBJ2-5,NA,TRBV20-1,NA,TGCAGTGTCATGGGTGGGAGTGGGAAGACCCAGTACTTC,CSVMGGSGKTQYF
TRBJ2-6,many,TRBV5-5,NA,TGTGCCAGCAGCTTGGTGGCAGGGTCTCCTGGGGCCAACGTCCTGACTTTC,CASSLVAGSPGANVLTF
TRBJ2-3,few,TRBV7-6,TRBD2,TGTGCCAGCAGCGTCACTAGCGGAGCGTACACAGATACGCAGTATTTT,CASSVTSGAYTDTQYF
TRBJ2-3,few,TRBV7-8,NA,TGTGCCAGCAGCCATCGAACTTACGATACGCAGTATTTT,CASSHRTYDTQYF
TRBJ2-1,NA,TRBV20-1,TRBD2,TGCAGTGCTAGGATAGCGGGAGGGAGCTCCTACAATGAGCAGTTCTTC,CSARIAGGSSYNEQFF
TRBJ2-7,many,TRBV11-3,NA,TGTGCCAGCAGCTTAGTATTCTGGTACGAGCAGTACTTC,CASSLVFWYEQYF
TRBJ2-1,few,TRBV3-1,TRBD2,TGTGCCAGCAGCCCAATAGCGGGGGGGCTCGATGAGCAGTTCTTC,CASSPIAGGLDEQFF
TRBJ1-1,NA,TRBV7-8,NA,TGTGCCAGCAGCTTACAGGATCCGGCTGAAGCTTTCTTT,CASSLQDPAEAFF
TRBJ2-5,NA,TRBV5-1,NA,TGCGCCAGCACTCCGGACCAAGAGACCCAGTACTTC,CASTPDQETQYF
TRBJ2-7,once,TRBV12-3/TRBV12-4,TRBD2,TGTGCCAGCAGTTTAGCGCTACTAGCGGGGGCTAATCCCTACGAGCAGTACTTC,CASSLALLAGANPYEQYF
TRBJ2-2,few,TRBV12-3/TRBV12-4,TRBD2,TGTGCCAGCAGTTCCAGCGGGGTTTACACCGGGGAGCTGTTTTTT,CASSSSGVYTGELFF
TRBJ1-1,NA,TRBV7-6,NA,TGTGCCAGCAGCTCCCGCGAGCGGGCTGAAGCTTTCTTT,CASSSRERAEAFF
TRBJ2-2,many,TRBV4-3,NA,TGCGCCAGCAGCCAAGATTTGCGGCGGAACGGTCTCACCGGGGAGCTGTTTTTT,CASSQDLRRNGLTGELFF
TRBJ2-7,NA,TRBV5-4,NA,TGTGCCAGCAGCACCCACAAAGACGAGCAGTACTTC,CASSTHKDEQYF
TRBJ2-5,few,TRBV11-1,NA,TGTGCCAGCAGCCTGGGGGCTGGAAGCCAAGAGACCCAGTACTTC,CASSLGAGSQETQYF
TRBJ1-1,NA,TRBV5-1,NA,TGCGCCAGCAGCTTGGCGGGGAAGACTCCTTACACTGAAGCTTTCTTT,CASSLAGKTPYTEAFF
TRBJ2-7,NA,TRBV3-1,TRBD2,TGTGCCAGCACTCAAGGACTGGCGGGAGGCTACGAGCAGTACTTC,CASTQGLAGGYEQYF
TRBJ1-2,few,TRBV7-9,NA,TGTGCCAGCAGCTTAGAATCCGTGGGGGGAGGCTACACCTTC,CASSLESVGGGYTF
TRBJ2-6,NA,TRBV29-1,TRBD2,TGCAGCGTTGTGGCTAGCGGGGGCTCTGGGGCCAACGTCCTGACTTTC,CSVVASGGSGANVLTF
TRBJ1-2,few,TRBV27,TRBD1,TGTGCCAGCAGTCCGCACCTCGGGACAGGGAATGGCTACACCTTC,CASSPHLGTGNGYTF
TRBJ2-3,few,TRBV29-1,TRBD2,TGCAGCGACCGCCCAGCGGGGGTCACAGATACGCAGTATTTT,CSDRPAGVTDTQYF
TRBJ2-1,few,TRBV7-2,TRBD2,TGTGCCAGCAGCAGGGTGGGGACTAACAATGAGCAGTTCTTC,CASSRVGTNNEQFF
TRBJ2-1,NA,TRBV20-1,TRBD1,TGCAGTGCTAGAGATACCGGGACAGGGTTTTTTGAGCAGTTCTTC,CSARDTGTGFFEQFF
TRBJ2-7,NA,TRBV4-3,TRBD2,TGCGCCAGCAGCCCCTCGGGCGGGAGGGCCGCCTACGAGCAGTACTTC,CASSPSGGRAAYEQYF
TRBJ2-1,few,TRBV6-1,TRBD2,TGTGCCAGCAGCCCGGATAACCTAGCGGGGGGAAGCTCCTACAATGAGCAGTTCTTC,CASSPDNLAGGSSYNEQFF
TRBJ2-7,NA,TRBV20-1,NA,TGCAGCGCGGGACAAAGCCTTAGCTACGAGCAGTACTTC,CSAGQSLSYEQYF
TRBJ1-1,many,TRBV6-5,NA,TGTGCCAGCAGTTACGGACACAACACTGAAGCTTTCTTT,CASSYGHNTEAFF
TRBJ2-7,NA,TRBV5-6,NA,TGTGCCAGCAGCGTCCGGGCCCTAAAGAGGGAGCAGTACTTC,CASSVRALKREQYF
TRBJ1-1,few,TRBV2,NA,TGTGCCAGCAGTGCCCAGTACACTGAAGCTTTCTTT,CASSAQYTEAFF
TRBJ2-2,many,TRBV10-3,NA,TGTGCCATCAGTGTACTACAGGGCTCGAACACCGGGGAGCTGTTTTTT,CAISVLQGSNTGELFF
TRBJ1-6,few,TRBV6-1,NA,TGTGCCAGCAGTAGTCGGGGGGGGAATTCACCCCTCCACTTT,CASSSRGGNSPLHF
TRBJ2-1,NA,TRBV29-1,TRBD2,TGCAGCGTTGATGGGGCGCCTAGCGGGAGGGCCTCCTACAATGAGCAGTTCTTC,CSVDGAPSGRASYNEQFF
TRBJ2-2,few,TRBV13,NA,TGTGCCAGCAGCATAATGGCTAGAACAAACACCGGGGAGCTGTTTTTT,CASSIMARTNTGELFF
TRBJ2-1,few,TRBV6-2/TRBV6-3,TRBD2,TGTGCCAGCAGCCCCCGACTAGCGGGAAACAATGAGCAGTTCTTC,CASSPRLAGNNEQFF